This paragraph reports one T cell receptor (beta chain). Its target is not known. The V segment lost 7 bases and the J segment 13 bases; nucleotides outside the gene matches: 13. The CDR3 is made up of 13 amino acids. Germline V lookup: CDR1 MNHNS, CDR2 SASEGT. Memory CD4+ cells were defined as CD4+CD45RO+CD25-. Broader study findings: Tumor Tregs overlapped most with tumor, then blood, naive CD4+ cells.

Semi-nested PCR with Nested Universal Primer A followed constant-region reverse priming of full-length variable regions. TCRdb reprocessed the 5' RACE reads via MiXCR and lists one record per CDR3 protein. The data contain about 42,000 distinct CDR3 sequences, 30% of them singletons. This sequence joins TRBV6-1 and TRBJ2-1, with 7 bases fitting TRBD1. This TCR derives from a female donor with breast cancer. The material sequenced was tumor-infiltrating memory CD4+ T cells sorted from the breast tumor. Subset meaning: memory CD4+ T cells, CD4+CD45RO+CD25-. The CDR3 DNA is TGTGCCAGCACCCGGACAGGTCAAGAGACCCAGTTCTTC. Amino acid sequence: CASTRTGQETQFF.